This paragraph reports one T cell receptor (beta chain). The sample belongs to a study of blood T cell repertoires in COVID-19. The CDR3 contains 13 residues. Germline V CDR1 and CDR2: SGHTA, FQGNSA. V was clipped by 1 base and J by 4 bases, with 7 bases between them. Produced via immunoSEQ multiplex PCR; TCRdb's table is partial and in-frame only. The table has about 230,000 clones, approximately 84% seen once. The J gene is TRBJ1-2, the V gene TRBV7-2; the D is unclear. The origin of this receptor is a man aged 55-75 years who had recovered from COVID-19. Specimen: PBMCs or T cells enriched from blood (not recorded which). In DNA form, the CDR3 reads TGTGCCAGCAGCTTAGGGAGAATCTATGGCTACACCTTC. Translated: CASSLGRIYGYTF.